The 27 T cell receptor beta chains in this list originate from one sample, sequenced in a study of PD-1 blockade in classical Hodgkin lymphoma. Only in-frame clones appear in the TCRdb table, and some are missing; sequencing was by immunoSEQ multiplex PCR. The sample records roughly 32,000 clones, around four fifths being singletons. Every patient experienced relapse after autologous stem cell transplantation, and brentuximab vedotin exposure varied. This specimen consisted of peripheral blood mononuclear cells (PBMCs), obtained at baseline. These receptors originate from a human donor with classical Hodgkin lymphoma.

The DNA for the CDR3 is TGTGCCAGCAGCTTAGGCCCTAGCGGGGGGGCCTACGAGCAGTACTTC. Protein product: CASSLGPSGGAYEQYF. The genes are TRBV7-2 and TRBJ2-7, with 12 bases lining up with TRBD2. This CDR3 has 16 amino acids. The germline CDR1 and CDR2 sequences are SGHTA and FQGNSA. The junction had 3 bases not matched to a gene; V was cut back by 1 base and J by 2 bases.

CDR3 residues: CASSGWTGYEKLFF. CDR3 nucleotide sequence: TGTGCCAGCAGTGGATGGACAGGGTACGAAAAACTGTTTTTT. The rearrangement joins TRBV6-1 to TRBJ1-4, with 8 bases aligning to TRBD1. The CDR3 runs 14 residues. Trimming took 4 bases from V and 8 from J; bases not matched to a gene: 6. The germline CDR1 and CDR2 sequences are MNHNS and SASEGT.

The chain uses TRBV4-2 and TRBJ2-3; TRBD1 aligns across 8 bases. Germline lookup yields CDR1 LGHNA and CDR2 YNFKEQ. The CDR3 is 14 amino acids. V shed 4 bases, J shed 2 bases, and the junction held 2 bases outside the gene matches. CDR3 nucleotides: TGTGCCAGCAGCCGGACAGGGATCACAGATACGCAGTATTTT. It is translated as CASSRTGITDTQYF.

V gene TRBV6-6 combines with J gene TRBJ2-3; possibly TRBD1 for D (6 bases). Germline V gene lookup returns CDR1 MNHNY and CDR2 SVGAGI (reference sequence). V was clipped by 2 bases and J by 9 bases, with 6 bases between them. This CDR3 has 11 residues. CDR3 residues: CASSYQGTQYF. CDR3 nucleotides: TGTGCCAGCAGTTACCAGGGGACGCAGTATTTT.

With regard to this clone: Within the sample, other DNA sequences also encode this same CDR3. The chain couples TRBV6-5 to TRBJ1-1; maybe TRBD1 (6 bases). The germline V gene encodes CDR1 MNHEY and CDR2 SVGAGI. Trimming pared 2 bases from V and 6 bases from J, leaving 7 bases between. CDR3 length: 12 amino acids. CDR3 nucleotide sequence: TGTGCCAGCAGTTACGGGGGCGCTGAAGCTTTCTTT. It translates to CASSYGGAEAFF.

This chain links TRBV6-6 with TRBJ2-7, with 7 bases that match TRBD1. With V trimmed by 4 bases and J by 2 bases, 11 bases remained unmatched. The CDR3 extends over 16 amino acids. Germline values: CDR1 MNHNY, CDR2 SVGAGI (reference sequence). CDR3 sequence: CASSFAGTDITYEQYF. CDR3 sequence (DNA): TGTGCCAGCAGTTTTGCTGGGACAGACATAACCTACGAGCAGTACTTC.

This chain joins TRBV28 and TRBJ2-3; D unclear. This CDR3 contains 12 residues. From germline, CDR1 is MDHEN and CDR2 SYDVKM. The ends were cut back, 6 bases at V and 2 bases at J, with 6 bases in the middle. The CDR3 coding sequence is TGTGCCAGCAGCGAAACCACAGATACGCAGTATTTT. It codes for CASSETTDTQYF.

V usage is TRBV4-3 and J usage is TRBJ1-6; D call uncertain. Germline assignment: CDR1 LGHNA and CDR2 YSLEER. The CDR3 runs to 15 residues. The V gene lost 7 bases and the J gene lost 0 bases, with 10 bases spanning the gap. Here the CDR3 DNA reads TGCGCCAGCACCCATCAAGGCTCCTATAATTCACCCCTCCACTTT. Protein: CASTHQGSYNSPLHF.

Only a few counts were recorded for this clone. The chain employs TRBV6-5 and TRBJ1-2; 12 positions match TRBD1. Germline V gives CDR1 MNHEY, CDR2 SVGAGI. The V segment lost 4 bases and the J segment 7 bases; nucleotides outside the gene matches: 10. There are 16 residues in the CDR3. CDR3 region: CASSSTSGTGGLGYTF. The CDR3 DNA follows: TGTGCCAGCAGTTCTACCTCCGGGACAGGGGGCCTTGGCTACACCTTC.

This chain connects TRBV2 to TRBJ1-2; D gene uncertain. The V and J ends lost 0 bases and 3 bases respectively, with 11 bases between them. Germline lookup yields CDR1 SNHLY and CDR2 FYNNEI. The CDR3 spans 15 residues. For the CDR3, the DNA is TGTGCCAGCAGTGAAGCGCAGACCGGAGACTATGGCTACACCTTC. This translates into CASSEAQTGDYGYTF.

The chain joins TRBV7-9 to TRBJ2-1; 12 bases map to TRBD1. Germline V gives CDR1 SEHNR, CDR2 FQNEAQ (reference sequence). The CDR3 is 14 residues long. The V gene end was trimmed by 5 bases and the J gene end by 9 bases; junction bases not matched to a gene: 5. The CDR3: CASSTGTGGREQFF. The CDR3 DNA reads TGTGCCAGCAGCACTGGGACAGGGGGCCGTGAGCAGTTCTTC.

This clone was seen a single time. J is TRBJ1-5 and V is TRBV2; D perhaps matches TRBD1 (6 bases). The CDR3 extends over 14 amino acids. Trimming took off 6 bases at V and 3 bases at J, with 12 bases between the two ends. CDR1 and CDR2 from the germline V gene are SNHLY and FYNNEI. CDR3 sequence reads: CASRPGQYNQPQHF. The CDR3 region has the DNA TGTGCCAGCAGACCCGGACAGTACAATCAGCCCCAGCATTTT.

The rearrangement uses TRBV18 and TRBJ2-3; TRBD1 aligns across 11 bases. Trimming took 2 bases from V and 5 from J; bases not matched to a gene: 12. CDR1 and CDR2 (germline): KGHSH, LQKENI. This CDR3 contains 18 residues. The CDR3 coding sequence is TGTGCCAGCTCACCAAGAGTTACCGGGACAGGGGGAGGAGATACGCAGTATTTT. Its protein product is CASSPRVTGTGGGDTQYF.

This sequence joins TRBV11-1 and TRBJ2-7; D is possibly TRBD1 (6 bases). The ends were cut back, 2 bases at V and 1 base at J, with 12 bases in the middle. Per germline, CDR1 SGHAT and CDR2 FQDESV (reference sequence). This CDR3 is 15 amino acids long. The CDR3 sequence: CASSLRDTASYEQYF. Written as DNA, the CDR3 is TGTGCCAGCAGCTTACGGGACACGGCGTCCTACGAGCAGTACTTC.

This rearrangement joins TRBV5-1 to TRBJ2-7; perhaps TRBD2 as D (5 bases). The V and J ends lost 0 bases and 7 bases respectively, with 14 bases between them. Per the germline V gene, CDR1 is SGHRS and CDR2 is YFSETQ. The CDR3 is 14 amino acids. Here the CDR3 reads CASSLDAGVGEQYF. CDR3 bases: TGCGCCAGCAGCTTGGATGCCGGGGTGGGAGAGCAGTACTTC.

This chain links TRBV9 with TRBJ2-5; 8 nucleotides agree with TRBD2. The J segment lost 5 bases and the V segment lost 4 bases, leaving 7 bases of the junction unmatched. CDR3 length: 14 amino acids. Germline CDR1 and CDR2: SGDLS and YYNGEE. The CDR3 DNA follows: TGTGCCAGCAGCCTGAGGACTAGCCTCGAGACCCAGTACTTC. Translation gives CASSLRTSLETQYF.

The chain joins TRBV30 to TRBJ1-5, with no clear D. CDR3 length: 13 amino acids. Germline V gives CDR1 GTSNPN, CDR2 SVGIG (reference sequence). V was pared by 2 bases and J by 0 bases, with 5 bases between. The CDR3 DNA reads TGTGCCTGGAGTAGGCCTAGCAATCAGCCCCAGCATTTT. Encoded protein: CAWSRPSNQPQHF.

V and J are TRBV6-6 and TRBJ2-7, with D perhaps matching TRBD1 (5 bases). This CDR3 comprises 13 residues. Germline values: CDR1 MNHNY, CDR2 SVGAGI (reference sequence). V dropped 3 bases and J dropped 4 bases, with 10 bases sitting between them. Here the CDR3 reads CASSYRGGYEQYF. The CDR3 bases are TGTGCCAGCAGTTATAGGGGTGGGTACGAGCAGTACTTC.

This clone counts as medium-sized. The chain combines TRBV30 with TRBJ2-3; 10 bases are shared with TRBD2. Germline V gives CDR1 GTSNPN, CDR2 SVGIG (reference sequence). This CDR3 is 16 amino acids long. After removal of 1 base from V and 4 bases from J, the junction contained 8 bases not matched to a gene. CDR3 nucleotides: TGTGCCTGGAGTGGGTCAAGCGGGGGGGCCCCAGATACGCAGTATTTT. This codes for CAWSGSSGGAPDTQYF.

The chain combines TRBV7-2 with TRBJ1-5, with D possibly being TRBD1 (5 bases). The CDR3 contains 13 residues. From germline, CDR1 is SGHTA and CDR2 FQGNSA. Deletions cut 9 bases from V and 5 bases from J, with 14 bases between. The CDR3 region is CASEPGLDQPQHF. In DNA form, the CDR3 reads TGTGCCAGTGAGCCGGGGCTCGATCAGCCCCAGCATTTT.

This clone was found a few times. The rearrangement links TRBV2 to TRBJ1-1; no clear D. Germline lookup yields CDR1 SNHLY and CDR2 FYNNEI. The V end was cut by 3 bases, the J end by 1 base, with 9 bases between. The CDR3 contains 14 residues. The CDR3 coding sequence is TGTGCCAGCAGTGACGCGGAATCGAACACTGAAGCTTTCTTT. As protein: CASSDAESNTEAFF.

V usage is TRBV2 and J usage is TRBJ2-7; the match to TRBD1 covers 8 bases. This CDR3 region has 12 residues. V shed 5 bases and J 5 bases; nucleotides not matched to a gene: 2. Germline CDR1 reads SNHLY; CDR2 reads FYNNEI. CDR3 region: CASSSTGDEQYF. The CDR3 DNA is TGTGCCAGCAGTTCGACAGGGGACGAGCAGTACTTC.

The chain uses TRBV9 and TRBJ1-5, with a possible D match to TRBD1 (6 bases). The CDR3 runs to 15 residues. Between the trimmed V and J ends, which lost 0 bases and 6 bases, there was a span of 13 bases. The germline gives CDR1 SGDLS, CDR2 YYNGEE. The CDR3 loop is CASSVATGIGQPQHF. CDR3 nucleotide sequence: TGTGCCAGCAGCGTAGCTACAGGGATCGGTCAGCCCCAGCATTTT.

V usage is TRBV9 and J usage is TRBJ2-3; 11 bases match TRBD2. The CDR3 runs 16 residues. J lost 4 bases, V lost 3 bases, and 7 bases had no gene match. The germline V gene has CDR1 SGDLS and CDR2 YYNGEE. The CDR3 spells CASSGLAGGGPDTQYF. CDR3 nucleotide sequence: TGTGCCAGCAGCGGGCTAGCGGGGGGCGGTCCAGATACGCAGTATTTT.

This rearrangement joins TRBV2 to TRBJ2-7; D gene ambiguous. The V gene lost 7 bases and the J gene lost 2 bases, with 9 bases spanning the gap. Germline loops: CDR1 SNHLY, CDR2 FYNNEI. The CDR3 has 12 residues. The CDR3: CASTDSTYEQYF. For the CDR3, the DNA is TGTGCCAGCACTGACTCCACCTACGAGCAGTACTTC.

The gene calls are TRBV5-1 and TRBJ2-1, with D unresolved. The germline V and J ends were trimmed by 4 bases and 6 bases, with 14 bases remaining between them. The CDR3 sequence is 14 residues long. Looked up from germline, CDR1 is SGHRS and CDR2 is YFSETQ. Here the CDR3 DNA reads TGCGCCAGCAGCCAGCTGACGGCCCTCAATGAGCAGTTCTTC. This codes for CASSQLTALNEQFF. Together with reference TRBV5-1 and TRBJ2-1, the CDR3 gives the full variable domain: KAGVTQTPRYLIKTRGQQVTLSCSPISGHRSVSWYQQTPGQGLQFLFEYFSETQRNKGNFPGRFSGRQFSNSRSEMNVSTLELGDSALYLCASSQLTALNEQFFGPGTRLTVL.

The chain uses TRBV19 and TRBJ1-1, with a possible D match to TRBD1 (5 bases). The CDR3 runs to 15 residues. CDR1 and CDR2 from the germline V gene are LNHDA and SQIVND (reference sequence). V was clipped by 8 bases and J by 1 base, with 17 bases between them. The CDR3 loop reads CASSLGRVGNTEAFF. CDR3 nucleotides: TGTGCCAGTTCCTTGGGACGGGTAGGGAACACTGAAGCTTTCTTT.